These T cell receptor beta chains were read from a single sample in a study of cytomegalovirus exposure and HLA in healthy donors. Produced via immunoSEQ multiplex PCR; TCRdb's table is partial and in-frame only. The data contain 110,000 to 150,000 clones, more than 80% of them singletons. The sequenced material came from PBMCs. The source of these receptors is a woman under 40 in good health and CMV-seropositive. Both conserved end residues are trimmed from each CDR3.

j_call: TRBJ2-3
v_call: TRBV28
cdr3_aa: ASRGTSGGPDTQY

j_call: TRBJ2-5
v_call: TRBV5-8
cdr3_aa: ASSPGTNGSLETQY

j_call: TRBJ1-5
v_call: TRBV6-4
cdr3_aa: ASSEGQGNQPQH

j_call: TRBJ2-2
v_call: TRBV29-1
cdr3_aa: SVVPRDMTGELF

j_call: TRBJ1-5
v_call: TRBV11-3
cdr3_aa: ASRNDRDHSNQPQH

j_call: TRBJ1-5
v_call: TRBV28
cdr3_aa: ASSLTGQGAYSNQPQH

j_call: TRBJ1-5
v_call: TRBV19
cdr3_aa: ASKDRPNQPQH

j_call: TRBJ1-1
v_call: TRBV5-1
cdr3_aa: ASSPGQGTLNTEAF

j_call: TRBJ1-6
v_call: TRBV7-2
cdr3_aa: ASSQDRDRSPLH

j_call: TRBJ1-6
v_call: TRBV2
cdr3_aa: ASSERGGSYNSPLH

j_call: TRBJ2-1
v_call: TRBV2
cdr3_aa: ASSETFGGSLSYNEQF

j_call: TRBJ1-3
v_call: TRBV2
cdr3_aa: ASTEQGPGNTIY

j_call: TRBJ1-3
v_call: TRBV6-5
cdr3_aa: ASRDRGRNTIY

j_call: TRBJ1-5
v_call: TRBV28
cdr3_aa: ASSGGSGQPQH

j_call: TRBJ2-7
v_call: TRBV6-1
cdr3_aa: ASSEGWELPYEQY

j_call: TRBJ2-7
v_call: TRBV9
cdr3_aa: ASSVATGSEQY

j_call: TRBJ1-5
v_call: TRBV5-1
cdr3_aa: ATSRDPNQPQH

j_call: TRBJ2-7
v_call: TRBV15
cdr3_aa: ATSRGSGRASYEQY